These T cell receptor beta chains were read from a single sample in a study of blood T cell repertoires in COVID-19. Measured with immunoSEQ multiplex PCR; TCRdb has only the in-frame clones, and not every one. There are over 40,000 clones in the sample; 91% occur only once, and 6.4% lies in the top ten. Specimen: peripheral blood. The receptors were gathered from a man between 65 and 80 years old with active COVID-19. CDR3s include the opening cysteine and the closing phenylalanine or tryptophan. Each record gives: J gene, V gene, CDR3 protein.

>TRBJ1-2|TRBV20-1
CSASSQGYGYTF
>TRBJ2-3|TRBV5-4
CASSLPSGASTDTQYF
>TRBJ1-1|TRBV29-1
CSVDIQGLNTEAFF
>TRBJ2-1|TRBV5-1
CASSLDVQSSYNEQFF
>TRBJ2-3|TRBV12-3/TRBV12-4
CASRAVDTQYF
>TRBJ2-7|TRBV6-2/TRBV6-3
CASSRDTISYEQYF
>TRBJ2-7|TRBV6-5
CASSLAGGLYEQYF
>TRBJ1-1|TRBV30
CAWSPLGRATFF
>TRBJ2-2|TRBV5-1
CASSWGPSGGYTGELFF
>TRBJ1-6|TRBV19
CASSMTGVVSPLHF
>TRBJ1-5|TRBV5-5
CASSLVGGQPQHF
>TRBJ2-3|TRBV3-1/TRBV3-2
CASSQVSGGAGSAQYF
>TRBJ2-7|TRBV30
CAWSVRGLFGEQYF
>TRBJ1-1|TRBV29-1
CSVQGLMNTEAFF
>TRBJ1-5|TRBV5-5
CASSLRGSTQPQHF
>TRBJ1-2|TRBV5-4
CASSLVPGGGSRYGYTF
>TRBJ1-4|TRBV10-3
CAIRGEGSGNEKLFF
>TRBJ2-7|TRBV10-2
CASNTGTGASYEQYF
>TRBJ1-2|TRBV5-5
CASSLGDSTNGYTF
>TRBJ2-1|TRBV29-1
CSALHGVLRGEQFF
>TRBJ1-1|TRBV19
CAARRGQGGTEAFF
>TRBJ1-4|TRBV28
CASSYRGSTNEKLFF
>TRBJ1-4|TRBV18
CASSLGTVVTTNEKLFF
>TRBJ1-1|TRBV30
CAWSVQGNTEAFF
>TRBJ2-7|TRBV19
CASSPRQGNYEQYF
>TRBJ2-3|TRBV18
CASSPTNRGGDTQYF
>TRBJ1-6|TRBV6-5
CASTWSREQNSPLHF
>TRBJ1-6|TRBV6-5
CASRTGQGNNSPLHF
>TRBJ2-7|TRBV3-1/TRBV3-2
CASSPGGGAYEQYF
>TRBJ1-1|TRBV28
CASSLGGSGTEAFF
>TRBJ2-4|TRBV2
CASSEGALAKNIQYF
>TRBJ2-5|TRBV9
CASSVEQGLQETQYF
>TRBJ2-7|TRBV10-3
CAIRGRDRGRDFYEQYF
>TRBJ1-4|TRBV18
CASSPPKGGGEKLFF
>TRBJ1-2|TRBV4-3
CASSQRDSYGYTF
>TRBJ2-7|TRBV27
CASSPTVAGEQYF
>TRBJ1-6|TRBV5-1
CASSSGQGAGSPLHF
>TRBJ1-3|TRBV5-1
CASSRARGPGNTIYF
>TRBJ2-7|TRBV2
CASSEGGTSYEQYF
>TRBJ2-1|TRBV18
CASSPFRLAGTYNEQFF
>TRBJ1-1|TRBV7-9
CASSFGGDTEAFF
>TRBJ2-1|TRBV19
CATRQDRGPYNEQFF
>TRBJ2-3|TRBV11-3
CASSFGQAGDTQYF
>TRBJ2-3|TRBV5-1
CASTPAGQAGDTQYF
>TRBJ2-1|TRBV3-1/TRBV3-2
CASSQQMGGNEQFF